The T cell receptor beta chain under discussion was sequenced for a study of cytomegalovirus exposure and HLA in healthy donors (dated by TCRdb to 2015 to 2018). Study-level background: An earlier analysis of approximately 640 of the donors reported about 250 Gb of sequence data and some 100 million unique TCR beta sequences from some 180 million T cells. In an earlier analysis of roughly 540 of the donors, high-throughput TCR beta sequencing was used to judge whether each TCR beta V gene segment behaved as functional or pseudogenic. Among about 390 genotyped donors of the cohort, an average of roughly 240,000 unique TCR beta nucleotide sequences were sequenced per donor, 15% to 20% of them non-productive. The study combined high-throughput TCR immunosequencing, statistical association of individual TCRs with disease status, and machine learning to predict cytomegalovirus infection status. A later analysis re-examined previously published TCR beta repertoires from several hundred donors and added high-resolution HLA genotyping to investigate patterns of TCR occurrence. Genome-wide SNP genotypes for about 60% of the 666 donors were used in a later genetic analysis, which treated that subset as a discovery cohort. The study aimed to test whether signatures of past pathogen exposure could be identified by cataloging public T cell receptors. The number of typed donors differed by locus: about 620-630 for A, B, C, DRB1 and DQB1; some 540 for DQA1; 600 to 610 for DPA1; and 450 to 480 for DPB1. An early release covering 550 to 650 HLA-typed donors comprised approximately 290 gigabases of sequencing data and about 90 million unique TCR sequences. Among the roughly 430 genotyped donors, around 81% belonged to the genetic ancestry cluster associated with self-reported Caucasian donors. Both class I and class II loci were covered by HLA typing, at four-digit resolution. All discovery cohort repertoires had been generated using a single sequencing platform. The study used immunosequencing to profile the T cell repertoires of approximately 650 subjects and linked those repertoires to cytomegalovirus serostatus. A separate validation cohort of approximately 130 different subjects was used in addition to the roughly 620-subject first cohort. Donor age, sex, ethnicity and CMV serostatus were collected together with the repertoire data. The later analysis used no new phenotypic data to find candidate immune exposures, relying instead on TCR beta sequences and their occurrence across donors. Because of strong linkage in the cohort, four to six DR-DQ haplotypes were treated as single units for association and clustering. Findings and caveats that apply to the study as a whole: In the study, roughly 160 TCR beta chains were listed as associated with cytomegalovirus. In a later analysis, most CMV-associated TCR beta chains were found to appear HLA-restricted, with HLA associations seemingly driven largely by CMV exposure. The authors suggested that the approach could potentially be extended to other disease states and immunological phenotypes. Several of the top co-occurrence clusters appeared to be linked to parvovirus B19, influenza, CMV and Epstein-Barr virus, according to a later analysis. For the cohort, immune exposure information was limited to CMV serostatus. In a later analysis, the rate of TCR association differed among HLA loci, with DRB1 alleles having the most associated TCRs and HLA-C alleles having the fewest. Compared with equally common non-associated chains, HLA-associated TCR beta chains in a later analysis were more clonally expanded and had lower generation probabilities. A further reported finding was that TCR beta sequences accurately predicted the HLA-A and HLA-B alleles for most subjects in the first cohort. In a later analysis, some 17,000 TCR beta sequences were associated with specific HLA alleles at a false discovery rate of 0.05. This cohort had only TCR beta chains sequenced, and the lack of alpha or paired-chain data limited which features could be detected. Across donors, most TCR sequences were observed very rarely, whereas some public TCRs were present in many individuals. Linkage disequilibrium might explain the correlated functional status among segregating V segments, but an unknown experimental factor could not be excluded. When HLA alleles, especially DR and DQ, strongly co-occurred, attributing TCR associations to individual alleles was difficult. Because counts were too low, seventeen rarely observed V segments, including chromosome 9 orphons, were excluded from the earlier analysis of some 540 of the donors. HLA typing was unavailable for some donors at each locus, so association tests used only the typed subset. Some IMGT-functional V segments, including TRBV6-2 and TRBV6-3, could not be told apart with the 87-base-pair reads, so those segments were excluded. Compared with the roughly 700-donor mean, donors in an Asian-associated ancestry cluster had fewer N-insertions in productive TCRs, according to a later genetic analysis. In an earlier analysis of over 550 of the donors, most TCR beta V segments were observed in productive rearrangements about 87% or about 30% of the time, broadly matching IMGT annotations. A later genetic analysis associated a missense DCLRE1C variant with V-gene and J-gene trimming of TCR beta chains, and an independent cohort replicated the association. A few of the identified cytomegalovirus-associated TCR beta chains were confirmed in vitro to be specific for cytomegalovirus antigens. Cytomegalovirus status was reported to be diagnosed by the classifier with high specificity and sensitivity in both the original and validation cohorts. The sequencing pipeline was judged likely to have produced a cluster of highly shared sequence variants as a technical artifact. Roughly uniform sequencing depth across donors was assumed in presence/absence analyses, although this assumption may not hold.

As regards this clone: It has no known antigen specificity. Per-nucleotide qualities are absent, and no much larger clonotype sits a single base away.

Unmatched junction bases come to 11, with V trimmed by 5 bases and J by 5 bases. From its cysteine to its phenylalanine, the CDR3 spans 17 amino acids. The retained sequence is limited to the CDR3, 51 bases, with the frame set at the first base. According to the germline V gene (reference sequence), CDR1 reads MNHEY and CDR2 reads SMNVEV. The library was generated by the immunoSEQ multiplex PCR assay. For the multiplex PCR, a mixture combining 60 forward primers for TCR Vbeta segments and 13 reverse primers for TCR Jbeta segments was used. Amplification of the CDR3 region of rearranged TCR beta genes was performed with a multiplex PCR assay on genomic DNA. The amplified TCR beta libraries were sequenced on the Illumina HiSeq System as 87-base-pair reads. The authors' analysis ran thus. A later analysis counted some 74 million unique TCR beta chains across the 500 to 850 repertoires, and approximately 11 million of these chains were shared by at least two donors. A nearest-neighbor algorithm error-corrected the raw reads and collapsed the reads into unique sequences, merging closely related sequences to remove PCR and sequencing errors. CDR3 sequences were aligned to IMGT reference sequences to assign V, D and J gene segments. For a sequence to be retained, a match of at least six nucleotides to both a V gene segment and a J gene segment was required. Rearrangements were called productive when the CDR3 lacked stop codons and stayed in frame with V and J; all others were non-productive. Following IMGT convention, CDR3 was defined as the stretch from the second conserved V-encoded cysteine up to the conserved J-encoded phenylalanine. In an earlier analysis of roughly 610 of the donors, sequences lacking an unambiguous match to a single V gene segment were excluded. An earlier analysis of under 750 of the donors called V segments functional above 56.7% productive rearrangements and segregating when the between-donor standard deviation exceeded 5%. A statistical classification framework was built for diagnosing cytomegalovirus status from the catalog of TCR beta chain sequences. In a later analysis, V and J genes were assigned by comparing TCR nucleotide sequences against IMGT/GENE-DB human TR gene sequences. A later analysis assigned CDR3 sequences and most-parsimonious VDJ recombination scenarios with the TCRdist pipeline. A later analysis defined each TCR beta chain by its CDR3 amino acid sequence plus V-gene family, and excluded reads lacking a unique V-gene family. To address suspected cross-contamination and a sequencing artifact, a later analysis removed over 500 highly shared, low-generation-probability nucleotide sequences. For each public chain, a later analysis derived a clonal expansion index from normalized ranks of inferred template counts within each repertoire. In a later analysis, generation probabilities were computed with a VDJ recombination model fitted to out-of-frame rearrangements, and the resulting probabilities were checked against IGoR. Hypergeometric tests were used in a later analysis to score TCR-TCR, TCR-HLA and TCR-CMV co-occurrence, with a repertoire-size bias correction applied to the TCR pairs. False discovery rates were estimated in a later analysis by permuting HLA or CMV assignments 20 times. A later analysis grouped co-occurring TCRs with DBSCAN, adding TCRdist sequence similarity when clustering within HLA-allele-positive subsets. For co-occurrence clustering, repertoires with fewer than 30,000 or more than 120,000 public chains were excluded, along with roughly 5 repertoires with anomalous nucleotide sharing. Sourced from immuneACCESS, this table was stored by TCRdb with only in-frame sequences that have V and J called. A share of the clones is absent; for the studies checked, an unresolved V gene accounts for under half, and the remainder has no known explanation. Clone size and V and J calls were adopted from that table, with D and trimming inferred from the DNA. The table for this sample lists over 150,000 clones; more than 75% of them were counted only once. The top ten clonotypes cover about 0.21% of the sample.

In total, 666 healthy bone marrow donors made up the cohort. At the time of sampling, all cohort members were nominally healthy, though unrecorded immune exposures were likely present. The donor was CMV seronegative and belonged to the group of roughly 330 seronegative cohort members. A peripheral blood sample was collected from each donor, and TCR beta sequencing was performed on peripheral blood mononuclear cells. Genomic DNA extraction from the blood cell samples was performed with the Qiagen DNeasy Blood Extraction Kit. The sequence is built from TRBV27 and TRBJ2-3, and 12 junctional nucleotides match TRBD2. Sequencing input: PBMCs. This TCR derives from a girl less than two years old in good health and CMV-seronegative. The sequence in DNA is TGTGCCAGCAGTCTTACTGGACTAGCGGGGATTAAAGATACGCAGTATTTT. This gives the protein CASSLTGLAGIKDTQYF.